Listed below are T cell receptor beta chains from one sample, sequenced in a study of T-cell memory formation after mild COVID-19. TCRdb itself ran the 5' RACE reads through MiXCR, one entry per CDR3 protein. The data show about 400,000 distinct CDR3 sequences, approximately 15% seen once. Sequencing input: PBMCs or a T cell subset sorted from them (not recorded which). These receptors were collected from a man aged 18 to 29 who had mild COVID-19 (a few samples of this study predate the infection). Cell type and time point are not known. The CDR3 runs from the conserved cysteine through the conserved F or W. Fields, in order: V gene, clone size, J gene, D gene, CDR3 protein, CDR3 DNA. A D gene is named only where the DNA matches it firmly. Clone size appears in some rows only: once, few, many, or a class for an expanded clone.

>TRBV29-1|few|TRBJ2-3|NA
CSVAGGATDTQYF
TGCAGCGTTGCTGGGGGGGCCACAGATACGCAGTATTTT
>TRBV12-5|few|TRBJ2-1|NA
CASGLSGPYNEQFF
TGTGCTAGTGGTTTATCCGGGCCATACAATGAGCAGTTCTTC
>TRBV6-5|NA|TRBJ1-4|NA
CASSTTYEGPTNEKLFF
TGTGCCAGCAGTACTACTTATGAGGGCCCAACTAATGAAAAACTGTTTTTT
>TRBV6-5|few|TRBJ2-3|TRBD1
CASSYATGQGGVDTQYF
TGTGCCAGCAGTTACGCGACGGGACAGGGTGGGGTAGATACGCAGTATTTT
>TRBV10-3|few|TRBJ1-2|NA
CAIRDPTSVYGYTF
TGTGCCATCAGGGACCCAACCTCAGTATATGGCTACACCTTC
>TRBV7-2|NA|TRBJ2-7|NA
CASSLEARAYEQYF
TGTGCCAGCAGCTTAGAGGCGCGCGCCTACGAGCAGTACTTC
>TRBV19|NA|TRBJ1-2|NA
CASSAPGRDYGYTF
TGTGCCAGTAGTGCCCCCGGGAGGGACTATGGCTACACCTTC
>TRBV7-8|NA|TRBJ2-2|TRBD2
CASSSASLAGGPFGELFF
TGTGCCAGCAGCTCCGCATCTCTAGCGGGGGGGCCTTTCGGGGAGCTGTTTTTT
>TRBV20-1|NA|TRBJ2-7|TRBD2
CSAKATSGGYEQYF
TGCAGTGCTAAGGCGACTAGCGGGGGATACGAGCAGTACTTC
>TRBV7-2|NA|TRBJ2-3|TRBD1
CASSRLGQGSTDTQYF
TGTGCCAGCAGCCGCCTCGGACAGGGGAGCACAGATACGCAGTATTTT
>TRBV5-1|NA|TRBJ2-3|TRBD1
CASSWGPGTGGGDTQYF
TGCGCCAGCAGCTGGGGCCCCGGGACAGGGGGCGGAGATACGCAGTATTTT
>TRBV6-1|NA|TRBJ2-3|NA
CASSEQGLNTQYF
TGTGCCAGCAGTGAACAGGGGCTGAATACGCAGTATTTT
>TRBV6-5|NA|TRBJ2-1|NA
CASSYSLAGAHNEQFF
TGTGCCAGCAGTTACTCACTGGCGGGGGCCCACAATGAGCAGTTCTTC
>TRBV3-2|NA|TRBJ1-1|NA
CASSQGSILGGCTEAFF
TGTGCCAGCAGCCAAGGCTCGATCCTCGGTGGGTGCACTGAAGCTTTCTTT
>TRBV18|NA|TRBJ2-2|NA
CASSPAVTGELFF
TGTGCCAGCTCACCTGCGGTCACCGGGGAGCTGTTTTTT
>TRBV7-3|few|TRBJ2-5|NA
CASSLRSTETQYF
TGTGCCAGCAGCTTGAGGTCGACAGAGACCCAGTACTTC
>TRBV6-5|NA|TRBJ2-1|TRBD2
CASRIGLASDEQFF
TGTGCCAGCAGGATTGGACTAGCGAGCGATGAGCAGTTCTTC
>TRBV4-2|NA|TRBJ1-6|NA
CASSQGGRGRKGSPLHF
TGTGCCAGCAGCCAAGGCGGAAGGGGAAGGAAAGGGTCACCCCTCCACTTT
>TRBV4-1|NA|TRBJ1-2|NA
CASSQVWAEDYGYTF
TGCGCCAGCAGCCAAGTTTGGGCAGAAGACTATGGCTACACCTTC
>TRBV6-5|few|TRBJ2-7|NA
CASSSDPSLEQYF
TGTGCCAGCAGTTCGGACCCTTCTCTCGAGCAGTACTTC
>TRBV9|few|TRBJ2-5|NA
CASSGTGTAEETQYF
TGTGCCAGCAGCGGCACCGGGACGGCGGAAGAGACCCAGTACTTC
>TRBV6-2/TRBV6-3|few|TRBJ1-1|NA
CASSYSIWTRAEAFF
TGTGCCAGCAGTTACTCGATTTGGACTCGGGCTGAAGCTTTCTTT
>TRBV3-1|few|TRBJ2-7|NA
CASSLQGVREKYF
TGTGCCAGCAGCCTCCAAGGGGTCCGTGAGAAGTACTTC
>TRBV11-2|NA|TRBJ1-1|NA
CASSSVAGVGEAFF
TGTGCCAGCAGCTCGGTAGCGGGGGTCGGTGAAGCTTTCTTT
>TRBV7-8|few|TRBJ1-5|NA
CASSPNSAGRLNQHF
TGTGCCAGCAGCCCCAACTCGGCCGGCAGGTTAAACCAGCATTTT
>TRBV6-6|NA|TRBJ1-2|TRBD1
CASSTQGTNYGYTF
TGTGCCAGCAGTACACAGGGGACCAACTATGGCTACACCTTC
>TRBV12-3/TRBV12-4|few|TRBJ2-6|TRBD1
CASSTTTGIAGANVLTF
TGTGCCAGCAGTACAACGACAGGGATTGCTGGGGCCAACGTCCTGACTTTC
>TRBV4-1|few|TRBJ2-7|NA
CASSQELQGPKYF
TGCGCCAGCAGCCAAGAGCTGCAGGGACCTAAGTACTTC
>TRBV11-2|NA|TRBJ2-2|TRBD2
CASSWGTGGTGELFF
TGTGCCAGCAGTTGGGGCACGGGGGGAACCGGGGAGCTGTTTTTT
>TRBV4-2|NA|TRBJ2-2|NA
CASSQAGANTGELFF
TGTGCCAGCAGCCAAGCGGGGGCGAACACCGGGGAGCTGTTTTTT
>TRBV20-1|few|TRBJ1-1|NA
CSAVSEINTEAFF
TGCAGTGCTGTGTCAGAAATAAACACTGAAGCTTTCTTT
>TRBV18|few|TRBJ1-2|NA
CASSDVDYGYTF
TGTGCCAGCTCAGACGTGGACTATGGCTACACCTTC
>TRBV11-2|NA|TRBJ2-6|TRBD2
CASSTIAGALDTGANVLTF
TGTGCCAGCAGCACCATAGCGGGGGCCCTAGATACTGGGGCCAACGTCCTGACTTTC
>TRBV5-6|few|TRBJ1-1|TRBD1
CASSLWTGEPFF
TGTGCCAGCAGCCTATGGACAGGGGAGCCTTTCTTT
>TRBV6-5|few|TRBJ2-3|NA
CASSAPSGAGGLGTDTQYF
TGTGCCAGCAGTGCACCCTCGGGGGCTGGGGGCTTGGGCACAGATACGCAGTATTTT
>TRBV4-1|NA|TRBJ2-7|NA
CASSQDWRRRDHEQYF
TGCGCCAGCAGCCAAGATTGGCGACGGAGGGACCACGAGCAGTACTTC
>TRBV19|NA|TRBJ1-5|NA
CASKYSNQPQHF
TGTGCCAGTAAGTATAGCAATCAGCCCCAGCATTTT
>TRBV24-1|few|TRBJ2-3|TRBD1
CATSDPGTDTDTQYF
TGTGCCACCAGTGACCCCGGGACAGACACAGATACGCAGTATTTT
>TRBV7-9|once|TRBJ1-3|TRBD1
CASSVTGGRNTIYF
TGTGCCAGCAGCGTGACAGGGGGACGAAACACCATATATTTT
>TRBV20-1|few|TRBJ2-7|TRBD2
CSARGGYEQYF
TGCAGTGCTAGGGGAGGGTACGAGCAGTACTTC
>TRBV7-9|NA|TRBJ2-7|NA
CASSLVTGRTYEQYF
TGTGCCAGCAGCTTAGTGACCGGTAGGACCTACGAGCAGTACTTC
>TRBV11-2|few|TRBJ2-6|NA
CASSFTWAGAGANVLTF
TGTGCCAGCAGCTTCACCTGGGCAGGGGCTGGGGCCAACGTCCTGACTTTC
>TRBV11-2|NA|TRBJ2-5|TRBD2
CASSLGPGGETQYF
TGTGCCAGCAGCTTAGGTCCGGGAGGGGAGACCCAGTACTTC
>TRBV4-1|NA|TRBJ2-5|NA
CASSQEILAGAPGETQYF
TGCGCCAGCAGCCAAGAAATTCTGGCGGGGGCCCCCGGGGAGACCCAGTACTTC
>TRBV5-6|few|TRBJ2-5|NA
CASTLRGVKETQYF
TGTGCCAGCACCCTTCGGGGAGTCAAAGAGACCCAGTACTTC
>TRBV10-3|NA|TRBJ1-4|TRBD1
CAATGTGEEKLFF
TGTGCCGCCACCGGGACAGGGGAGGAAAAACTGTTTTTT
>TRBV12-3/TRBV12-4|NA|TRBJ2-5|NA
CASSGHLETQYF
TGTGCCAGCAGTGGACATCTAGAGACCCAGTACTTC